Listed below are T cell receptor beta chains from one sample, sequenced in a study of CD8+CD57+ T cells in acquired aplastic anemia. TCRdb reprocessed the reads via MiXCR and lists one record per CDR3 protein. The repertoire has 200,000 to 250,000 distinct CDR3 sequences, 60% to 80% of them found once; the top ten carry 58%. Sequencing was carried out using sorted CD4+, CD8+, or CD8+CD57+ T cells (not recorded which) from PBMCs. These receptors came from a human donor with aplastic anemia. Each CDR3 is given with its conserved first and last residue. The D gene is left open where the match is weak. Some rows mark clone size as missing; the rest say once, few, many or name a class of expanded clone.

TRBV29-1	once	.	TRBJ2-2	CSVAHGRNTEELFF	TGCAGCGTTGCTCACGGGCGAAACACCGAGGAGCTGTTTTTT
TRBV19	.	TRBD2	TRBJ2-7	CASSIPRLAGGRMTYEQYF	TGTGCCAGTAGTATCCCCAGACTAGCGGGAGGAAGGATGACCTACGAGCAGTACTTC
TRBV7-2	.	TRBD1	TRBJ1-1	CASSLGGQGREAFF	TGTGCCAGCAGCTTGGGAGGACAGGGAAGAGAAGCTTTCTTT
TRBV20-1	.	TRBD2	TRBJ2-5	CSASPAGARQETQYF	TGCAGTGCTAGCCCAGCGGGGGCGAGACAAGAGACCCAGTACTTC
TRBV20-1	.	TRBD1	TRBJ1-2	CSARDKQGAYGYTF	TGCAGTGCTAGAGATAAACAGGGGGCCTATGGCTACACCTTC
TRBV24-1	.	.	TRBJ1-5	CATSDRNQPQHF	TGTGCCACCAGTGATAGGAATCAGCCCCAGCATTTT
TRBV7-3	.	.	TRBJ2-7	CASSRAGTASYEQYF	TGTGCCAGCAGCCGTGCTGGGACGGCCTCCTACGAGCAGTACTTC
TRBV6-5	.	.	TRBJ2-7	CASVLGEGTVYEQYF	TGTGCCAGCGTTTTAGGAGAGGGAACGGTGTACGAGCAGTACTTC
TRBV7-2	once	.	TRBJ1-2	CASSSWRGYGYTF	TGTGCCAGCAGCTCTTGGAGAGGCTATGGCTACACCTTC
TRBV15	.	TRBD2	TRBJ2-7	CATRPLAGGPGEQYF	TGTGCCACCAGACCTCTAGCGGGAGGGCCGGGTGAGCAGTACTTC
TRBV2	few	.	TRBJ1-1	CASSDWTVEAFF	TGTGCCAGCAGTGACTGGACAGTTGAAGCTTTCTTT
TRBV5-6	.	TRBD2	TRBJ2-7	CASTRKREPSYEQYF	TGTGCCAGCACCCGGAAGCGGGAGCCCTCCTACGAGCAGTACTTC
TRBV7-9	.	.	TRBJ2-7	CASISSGRGGGTYEQYF	.
TRBV5-1	.	.	TRBJ1-1	CASSFDMDTEAFF	TGCGCCAGCAGCTTCGACATGGACACTGAAGCTTTCTTT
TRBV27	.	.	TRBJ2-5	CASSWRGRETQYF	TGTGCCAGCAGTTGGCGGGGTCGGGAGACCCAGTACTTC
TRBV10-3	.	.	TRBJ1-4	CAISEGGGTEKLFF	TGTGCCATCAGTGAGGGGGGGGGGACTGAAAAACTGTTTTTT
TRBV9	.	.	TRBJ2-1	CASSGTAGGDGQFF	TGTGCCAGCAGCGGGACGGCTGGGGGCGATGGGCAGTTCTTC
TRBV7-9	.	TRBD1	TRBJ1-4	CASSLATGVGELFF	TGTGCCAGCAGCTTAGCGACAGGGGTTGGGGAACTGTTTTTT
TRBV5-5	.	.	TRBJ1-5	CASSFNSNQPQHF	TGTGCCAGCAGCTTCAACAGCAATCAGCCCCAGCATTTT
TRBV20-1	few	TRBD2	TRBJ2-7	CSATGTSNHEQYF	TGCAGTGCGACCGGGACTAGTAACCACGAGCAGTACTTC
TRBV9	.	.	TRBJ1-5	CASSTGTSNQPQHF	TGTGCCAGCAGCACGGGGACTAGCAATCAGCCCCAGCATTTT
TRBV10-1	once	.	TRBJ1-2	CASSGSSAYGYTF	TGCGCCAGCAGTGGGTCGAGTGCATATGGCTACACCTTC
TRBV7-8	.	.	TRBJ2-6	CASSTGGGGANVLTF	TGTGCCAGCAGTACCGGCGGCGGTGGGGCCAACGTCCTGACTTTC
TRBV7-8	.	.	TRBJ1-1	CASSLVPSGGLMNTEAFF	TGTGCCAGCAGCTTAGTCCCGTCGGGGGGACTCATGAACACTGAAGCTTTCTTT
TRBV20-1	.	.	TRBJ1-5	CSARGTEGEPQHF	TGCAGTGCTAGAGGGACCGAGGGGGAGCCCCAGCATTTT
TRBV20-1	.	TRBD1	TRBJ1-2	CSAGGTGTNYGYTF	TGCAGTGCGGGGGGGACAGGGACTAACTATGGCTACACCTTC
TRBV7-9	.	.	TRBJ2-5	CASSSWRETQYF	TGTGCCAGCAGCTCTTGGAGGGAGACCCAGTACTTC
TRBV6-4	.	.	TRBJ1-2	CASSDSPGYGYTF	TGTGCCAGCAGTGACTCCCCGGGCTATGGCTACACCTTC
TRBV20-1	.	TRBD1	TRBJ2-1	CSATPPGTVRNEQFF	TGCAGTGCTACTCCCCCGGGGACAGTACGGAATGAGCAGTTCTTC
TRBV29-1	.	.	TRBJ2-5	CSVEDRTGQETQYF	TGCAGCGTTGAAGATAGAACTGGACAAGAGACCCAGTACTTC
TRBV7-6	once	TRBD2	TRBJ2-5	CASSSRMAGGRETQYF	TGTGCCAGCAGCAGCAGAATGGCGGGGGGCCGGGAGACCCAGTACTTC
TRBV20-1	.	.	TRBJ2-1	CSAIGLLNEQFF	TGCAGTGCTATCGGACTACTCAATGAGCAGTTCTTC
TRBV6-6	.	TRBD1	TRBJ1-6	CASRRTGGNSPLHF	TGTGCCAGCAGGAGGACAGGGGGCAATTCACCCCTCCACTTT
TRBV10-1	.	.	TRBJ1-1	CASSVSVGTEAFF	TGCGCCAGCAGTGTTTCGGTGGGCACTGAAGCTTTCTTT
TRBV9	.	TRBD1	TRBJ1-4	CASSFTPGQGELFF	TGTGCCAGCAGCTTCACACCCGGACAGGGGGAACTGTTTTTT
TRBV7-8	.	.	TRBJ2-7	CASSRGAGSSVEQYF	TGTGCCAGCAGTCGAGGGGCAGGCTCTTCTGTCGAGCAGTACTTC
TRBV7-2	.	TRBD2	TRBJ2-4	CASSGRGVGNIQYF	TGTGCCAGCAGCGGACGGGGGGTAGGGAACATTCAGTACTTC
TRBV5-4	.	.	TRBJ1-3	CASSQDVGAVSGNTIYF	TGCGCCAGCAGCCAAGATGTAGGGGCGGTCTCTGGAAACACCATATATTTT
TRBV15	.	.	TRBJ2-6	CATSQLEVLRSGANVLTF	TGTGCCACCAGCCAACTAGAGGTCCTTCGGAGTGGGGCCAACGTCCTGACTTTC
TRBV7-6	many	TRBD2	TRBJ2-5	CASSTPGGSETQYF	TGTGCCAGCAGCACGCCCGGGGGGTCGGAGACCCAGTACTTC
TRBV24-1	.	TRBD2	TRBJ2-1	CATSTSGRVSYNEQFF	TGTGCCACCAGTACTAGCGGGAGGGTCTCCTACAATGAGCAGTTCTTC
TRBV15	.	.	TRBJ2-1	CATSSRELGSSYNEQFF	TGTGCCACCAGCAGCAGAGAACTAGGGAGCTCCTACAATGAGCAGTTCTTC
TRBV7-9	.	TRBD1	TRBJ2-2	CASSQQGGNTGELFF	TGTGCCAGCAGCCAACAGGGGGGGAACACCGGGGAGCTGTTTTTT
TRBV25-1	many	.	TRBJ2-3	CASRAAGRARDTQYF	TGTGCCAGCAGGGCAGCGGGCCGTGCAAGAGATACGCAGTATTTT
TRBV7-9	few	.	TRBJ2-7	CASSWGLGEQYF	TGTGCCAGCAGCTGGGGCCTAGGGGAGCAGTACTTC
TRBV6-5	few	TRBD1	TRBJ1-2	CASSYSETGGNYGYTF	TGTGCCAGCAGTTACTCGGAGACAGGGGGTAACTATGGCTACACCTTC
TRBV4-1	.	.	TRBJ2-7	CASSQDFGRDSTYEQYF	TGCGCCAGCAGCCAAGATTTTGGGCGGGACAGTACCTACGAGCAGTACTTC